These 5 T cell receptor beta chains share one sample of origin, sequenced in a study of molecular identifiers for immune sequencing clone quantification. TCRdb re-called the PCR reads through MiXCR, storing one row per CDR3 protein. The table lists some 680,000 distinct CDR3 sequences, about 25% of them singletons. The sample comprised naive CD8+ T cells from blood, with Jurkat cell RNA spiked in. The subset is: FACS-sorted CD8+CD4-CCR7+CD45RA+ naive T cells. These receptors came from a human donor in good health. Some libraries in this study had Jurkat cell RNA spiked in.

This clonotype was detected only a few times. V is TRBV6-5 and J is TRBJ1-6, with 9 bases lining up with TRBD1. Germline values: CDR1 MNHEY, CDR2 SVGAGI. The CDR3 covers 16 residues. J lost 10 bases, V lost 2 bases, and 9 bases had no gene match. The CDR3 protein is CASSYPFGTGNSPLHF. The DNA for the CDR3 is TGTGCCAGCAGTTACCCTTTTGGGACAGGGAACTCACCCCTCCACTTT.

There are a few counts of this clonotype. V gene TRBV27 combines with J gene TRBJ1-3, with D maybe TRBD1 (5 bases). The V gene lost 1 base and the J gene lost 1 base, with 8 bases spanning the gap. This CDR3 region has 15 residues. CDR1 and CDR2 from the germline V gene are MNHEY and SMNVEV (reference sequence). CDR3 residues: CASSLFGGSGNTIYF. Here the CDR3 DNA reads TGTGCCAGCAGTTTATTTGGGGGTTCTGGAAACACCATATATTTT.

Points on this clonotype: One junction end disagrees with the germline gene, perhaps due to a read error. The chain joins TRBV4-3 to TRBJ2-4, with D possibly called TRBD1 or TRBD2 (6 bases each). From germline, CDR1 is LGHNA and CDR2 YSLEER. CDR3 length equals 18 residues. This CDR3 reads CASSQDLNGGLAKNIQYF. DNA for the CDR3: TGCGCCAGTAGCCAAGATCTTAACGGGGGCCTAGCCAAAAACATTCAGTACTTC.

The sample holds a few counts of this clonotype. The V call is TRBV11-2, the J call TRBJ2-5, with unresolved D. The CDR3 covers 15 residues. Germline CDR1 and CDR2: SGHAT and FQNNGV. V was clipped by 1 base and J by 5 bases, with 14 bases between them. The CDR3 loop is CASSLGYPLRETQYF. The CDR3 nucleotides read TGTGCCAGCAGCTTAGGATATCCTCTTCGGGAGACCCAGTACTTC.

With regard to this clonotype: This could be a read error, since a much larger clone is one nucleotide away. This chain joins TRBV6-5 and TRBJ1-5; tentative D call: TRBD1 (6 bases). V dropped 2 bases and J dropped 7 bases, with 18 bases sitting between them. CDR3 length: 16 amino acids. In germline, CDR1 is MNHEY, CDR2 SVGAGI. For the CDR3, the DNA is TGTGCCAGCAGTTACAAGATCCCAGAACAGGGACAGCCCCAGCATTTT. This encodes CASSYKIPEQGQPQHF.